This T cell receptor (beta chain) came from a study of shared clonotypes between healthy human individuals. About the study: A couple of women and a few men aged 18 to 49 served as donors. Overall study results and limits: Depth was large, yet rarefaction showed that sorted-subset sequencing was incomplete. Generation probabilities of non-shared clonotypes were lower (relative to those shared by all four donors).

Only CD45RO-negative cells positively selected for CCR7 counted as naive CD8 cells, so terminally differentiated effector memory CD45RA+ cells were excluded. A note on this clone: Its antigen remains unidentified.

Once extracted for a subset, genomic DNA was divided evenly among several immunoSEQ plates. Profiling relied on immunoSEQ multiplex PCR, and the TCRdb table lists in-frame clones only, not all of them. The sample holds 600,000 or so clones, about 95% seen once. The CDR3 is 12 residues long. Germline CDR1 SEHNR, CDR2 FQNEAQ (reference sequence). Trimming took 6 bases from V and 5 from J; bases not matched to a gene: 0. The sequenced sample was naive CD8+ T cells sorted from blood. V and J are TRBV7-9 and TRBJ2-2; TRBD1 matches at 7 bases. The source is a young woman in good health. CDR3 region: CASRTGTGELFF. The CDR3 coding sequence is TGTGCCAGCAGGACAGGGACCGGGGAGCTGTTTTTT.